What follows are 5 T cell receptor beta chains derived from one specimen sequenced in a study of blood T cell repertoires in COVID-19. Here immunoSEQ multiplex PCR was the method, and the copy in TCRdb shows in-frame clones only, minus some. This table has roughly 88,000 clones, approximately 80% appearing once. The sequenced sample consisted of peripheral blood. The origin of the receptors is an elderly woman with acute or convalescent COVID-19.

The rearrangement joins TRBV30 to TRBJ1-5; maybe TRBD1 (6 bases). Trimming shortened V by 3 bases and J by 6 bases, and 12 bases separated the two germline ends. Germline values: CDR1 GTSNPN, CDR2 SVGIG (reference sequence). This CDR3 is 13 amino acids long. This CDR3 reads CAWRQGGVQPQHF. The CDR3 nucleotides read TGTGCCTGGAGACAGGGAGGGGTTCAGCCCCAGCATTTT.

The chain links TRBV30 to TRBJ1-1, with D possibly being TRBD1 (5 bases). This CDR3 has 15 residues. V was pared by 3 bases and J by 1 base, with 15 bases between. Germline V lookup: CDR1 GTSNPN, CDR2 SVGIG (reference sequence). In DNA, the CDR3 is TGTGCCTGGAGCCAGGGCGGCAGAGAGAACACTGAAGCTTTCTTT. Encoded protein: CAWSQGGRENTEAFF.

The rearrangement links TRBV5-6 to TRBJ2-2; 9 bases fit TRBD1. Germline V CDR1 and CDR2: SGHDT, YYEEEE. V was clipped by 5 bases and J by 6 bases; unmatched bases: 5. The CDR3 loop spans 14 amino acids. The CDR3 protein is CASRATGGSGELFF. In nucleotides, the CDR3 is TGTGCCAGCAGGGCAACAGGGGGCTCCGGGGAGCTGTTTTTT.

The chain links TRBV7-9 to TRBJ1-1, with a weak D call TRBD1 (5 bases). Trimming took 5 bases from V and 0 from J, leaving 13 bases between them. CDR3 length: 15 residues. Germline CDR1 and CDR2: SEHNR and FQNEAQ (reference sequence). Here the CDR3 DNA reads TGTGCCAGCAGCCCCAGAGCAGGGATGAACACTGAAGCTTTCTTT. Its translation is CASSPRAGMNTEAFF.

A note on this clone: A read error may produce the germline difference seen at one junction end. The rearrangement joins TRBV18 to TRBJ1-6; D may be TRBD1 (5 bases). The germline V gene has CDR1 KGHSH and CDR2 LQKENI. The CDR3 has 16 amino acids. The CDR3 DNA reads as TGTGCCAGCTCACCAACCAGACAGAGCTATAATTCACTCCTCCACTTT. It translates to CASSPTRQSYNSLLHF.